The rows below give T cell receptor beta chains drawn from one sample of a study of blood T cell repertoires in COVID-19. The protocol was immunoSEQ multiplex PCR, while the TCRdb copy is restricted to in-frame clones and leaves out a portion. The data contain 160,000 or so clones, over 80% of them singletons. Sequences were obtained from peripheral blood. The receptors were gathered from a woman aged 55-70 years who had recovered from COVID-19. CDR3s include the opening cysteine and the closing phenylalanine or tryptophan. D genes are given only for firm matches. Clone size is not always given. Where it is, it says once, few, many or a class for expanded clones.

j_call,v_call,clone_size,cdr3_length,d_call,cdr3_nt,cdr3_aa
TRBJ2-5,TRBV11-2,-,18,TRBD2,TGTGCCAGCAGCTTAGATGAGTATAGCGGGGGACAACAAGAGACCCAGTACTTC,CASSLDEYSGGQQETQYF
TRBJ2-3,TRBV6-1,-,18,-,TGTGCCAGCAGTGAAGCGAGGAGGGGGCATCTTTTGGCAGATACGCAGTATTTT,CASSEARRGHLLADTQYF
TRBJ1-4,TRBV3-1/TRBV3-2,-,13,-,TGTGCCAGCAGCCAAGAGGGACTCGAAAAACTGTTTTTT,CASSQEGLEKLFF
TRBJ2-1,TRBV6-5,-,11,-,TGTGCCAGCAGTTCCCGTTATGAGCAGTTCTTC,CASSSRYEQFF
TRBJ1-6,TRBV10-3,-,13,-,TGTGCCATCAGTGAGTCCCTCAATTCACCCCTCCACTTT,CAISESLNSPLHF
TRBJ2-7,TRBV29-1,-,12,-,TGCAGCGTTGAACAGAATTCCTACGAGCAGTACTTC,CSVEQNSYEQYF
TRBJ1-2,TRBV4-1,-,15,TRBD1,TGCGCCAGCAGCCAAGCCCTACAGGGGGTCTATGGCTACACCTTC,CASSQALQGVYGYTF
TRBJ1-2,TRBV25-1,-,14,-,TGTGCCAGCAGTGAAAGGGTAGGGGAACACGGCTACACCTTC,CASSERVGEHGYTF
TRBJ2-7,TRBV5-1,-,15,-,TGCGCCAGCAGCGCCGGGACACCCAACTCCTACGAGCAGTACTTC,CASSAGTPNSYEQYF
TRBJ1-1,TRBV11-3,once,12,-,TGTGCCAGCAGCTTAGGAGGGAATGAAGCTTTCTTT,CASSLGGNEAFF
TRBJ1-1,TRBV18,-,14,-,TGTGCCAGCTCACCAACACAGCAGAACACTGAAGCTTTCTTT,CASSPTQQNTEAFF
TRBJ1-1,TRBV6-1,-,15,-,TGTGCCAGCAGTGAAGCGGGGGGGGCGCGGGCTGAAGCTTTCTTT,CASSEAGGARAEAFF
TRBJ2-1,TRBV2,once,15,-,TGTGCCAGCAGTGACGCAGGGAACCCCTACAATGAGCAGTTCTTC,CASSDAGNPYNEQFF
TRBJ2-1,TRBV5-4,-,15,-,TGTGCCAGCAGCCCCGTGACTTCCCCCTACAATGAGCAGTTCTTC,CASSPVTSPYNEQFF
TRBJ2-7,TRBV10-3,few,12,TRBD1,TGTGCCAAAACCGGGACAGGGGTCGAGCAGTACTTC,CAKTGTGVEQYF
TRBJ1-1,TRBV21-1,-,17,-,TGTGCCAGCAGCAAAAGGTCTAAGGGGACAGGGGGCTCTGAAGCTTTCTTT,CASSKRSKGTGGSEAFF
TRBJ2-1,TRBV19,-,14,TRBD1,TGTGCCAGTAGTATGGATTCCCTCACAGGGGCATCCCTCTTC,CASSMDSLTGASLF
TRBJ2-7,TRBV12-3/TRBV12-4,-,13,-,TGTGCCAGCAGCAACAGGGCCACCTACGAGCAGTACTTC,CASSNRATYEQYF
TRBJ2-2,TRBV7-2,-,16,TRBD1,TGTGCCAGCAGCCCAACAGGGGGGCTAAACACCGGGGAGCTGTTTTTT,CASSPTGGLNTGELFF
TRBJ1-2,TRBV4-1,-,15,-,TGCGCCAGCAGCCAAGAATCGGGGTCCGACTATGGCTACACCTTC,CASSQESGSDYGYTF
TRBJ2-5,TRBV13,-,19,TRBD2,TGTGCCAGCAGCTATCCTAGCGGGGGGGCCGACCTTGAACAAGAGACCCAGTACTTC,CASSYPSGGADLEQETQYF
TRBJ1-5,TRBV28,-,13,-,TGTGCCAGCGGGGTGGGGACAAATCAGCCCCAGCATTTT,CASGVGTNQPQHF
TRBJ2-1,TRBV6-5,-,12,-,TGTGCCAGCACTTTCGGCGGCGTTGAGCGGTTCTTC,CASTFGGVERFF
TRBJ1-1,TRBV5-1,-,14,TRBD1,TGCGCCAGCAGCGCCGGGACAGAGAACACTGAAGCTTTCTTT,CASSAGTENTEAFF
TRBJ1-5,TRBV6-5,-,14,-,TGTGCCAGCGTTACAGGGAACGGCAATCAGCCCCAGCATTTT,CASVTGNGNQPQHF
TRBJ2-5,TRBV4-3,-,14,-,TGCGCCAGCAGCCAAGAATGGTCTGGGCAGACCCAGTACTTC,CASSQEWSGQTQYF
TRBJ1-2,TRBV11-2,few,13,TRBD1,TGTGCCAGCAGCTCTAGGACAGGGACGGGCTACACCTTC,CASSSRTGTGYTF
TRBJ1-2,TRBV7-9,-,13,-,TGTGCCAGCAGCTTAAGGACAGACTATGGCTACACCTTC,CASSLRTDYGYTF
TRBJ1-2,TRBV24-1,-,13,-,TGTGCCACCAGTCCGCACGGGTCTTATGGCTACACCTTC,CATSPHGSYGYTF
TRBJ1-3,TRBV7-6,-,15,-,TGTGCCAGCAGCTTAGGACAGCCTGGTGGAAACACCATATATTTT,CASSLGQPGGNTIYF
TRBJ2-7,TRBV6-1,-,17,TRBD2,TGTGCCAGCAGTGTCGGACTAGCGGGGGGACCCTACTACGAGCAGTACTTC,CASSVGLAGGPYYEQYF
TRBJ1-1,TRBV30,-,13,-,TGTGCCTGGAGTGTACAGATTAACACTGAAGCTTTCTTT,CAWSVQINTEAFF
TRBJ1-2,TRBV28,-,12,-,TGTGCCAGCGGTCGGGGAGTCGGGGGCTACACCTTC,CASGRGVGGYTF
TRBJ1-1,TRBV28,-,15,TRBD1,TGTGCCAGCAGTCCATCCGGGACAGAGAACACTGAAGCTTTCTTT,CASSPSGTENTEAFF
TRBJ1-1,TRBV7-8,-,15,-,TGTGCCAGCAGTTACGGGATACAGAAGAACACTGAAGCTTTCTTT,CASSYGIQKNTEAFF
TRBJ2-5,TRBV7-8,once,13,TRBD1,TGTGCCAGCAGTCAGGGGGCGCGGGAGACCCAGTACTTC,CASSQGARETQYF
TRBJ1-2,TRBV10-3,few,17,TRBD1,TGTGCCATCAGTCGAGGGGGCGCCGGAGTTTCTAACTATGGCTACACCTTC,CAISRGGAGVSNYGYTF
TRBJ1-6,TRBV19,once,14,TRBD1,TGTGCCAGTTACCAAGGGGGCGCAGGGTCACCCCTCCACTTT,CASYQGGAGSPLHF
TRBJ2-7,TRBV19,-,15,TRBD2,TGTGCCAGTAGTGTCAGCGGGGGGGCATACGGCGAGCAGTACTTC,CASSVSGGAYGEQYF
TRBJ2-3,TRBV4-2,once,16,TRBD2,TGTGCCAGCAGCCAAGAACCAGCGGGGAGAGCAGATACGCAGTATTTT,CASSQEPAGRADTQYF
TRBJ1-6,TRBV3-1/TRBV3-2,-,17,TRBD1,TGTGCCAGCAGCCAGGGGTGGACAGGGGGCCGTAATTCACCCCTCCACTTT,CASSQGWTGGRNSPLHF
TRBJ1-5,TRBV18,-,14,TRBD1,TGTGCCAGCTCATCAGGGGCAGGGGGTCAGCCCCAGCATTTT,CASSSGAGGQPQHF
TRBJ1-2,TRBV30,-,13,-,TGTGCCTGGAGGGAAAAGAGGTACTATGGCTACACCTTC,CAWREKRYYGYTF
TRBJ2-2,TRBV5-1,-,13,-,TGCGCCAGCAGCTTGAGGGAGACCGGGGAGCTGTTTTTT,CASSLRETGELFF
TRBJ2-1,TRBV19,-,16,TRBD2,TGTGCCAGTAGTATAAGGATCGGGGGGGCTTACAATGAGCAGTTCTTC,CASSIRIGGAYNEQFF